The T cell receptor beta chain under discussion was sequenced for a study of T-cell memory formation after mild COVID-19. Whole-study findings and limits: Shrinking CD4+ clones resided mostly in CM and EM, and CD8+ ones in EMRA.

The CDR3 is made up of 13 amino acids. Germline-derived CDR1 and CDR2 are DFQATT and SNEGSKA (reference sequence). V dropped 4 bases and J dropped 1 base, with 9 bases sitting between them. UMIs and sample barcodes were carried by the TCR alpha and TCR beta cDNA libraries that 5'RACE produced using constant-segment primers. Via MiXCR, TCRdb re-called the 5' RACE reads, giving one row per CDR3 protein. The repertoire holds more than 250,000 distinct CDR3 sequences, with 16% as singletons. This clonotype has only a few counts. Its antigen remains unknown. Sequenced: PBMCs or a T cell subset sorted from them (not recorded which). The rearrangement uses TRBV20-1 and TRBJ2-3; D gene unclear. The sequence was collected from a man between 18 and 29 years old who had mild COVID-19 (a few samples of this study predate the infection). Cell type and time point are not known. The CDR3 loop is CSAIAPGTDTQYF. The CDR3 DNA follows: TGCAGTGCTATAGCTCCAGGCACAGATACGCAGTATTTT.